Below, 14 T cell receptor beta chains from the same sample are listed, as sequenced in a study of CD4+ T cells in melanoma. Only in-frame clones appear in the TCRdb table, and some are missing; sequencing was by immunoSEQ multiplex PCR. The top ten hold around 10% of the sample, which has about 3,900 clones, around 78% seen once. Sequencing input: tumor tissue. These receptors came from a human donor with melanoma.

This clone was detected a few times. CDR3 amino acids: CASSFGSYEQYF. The CDR3, as DNA: TGTGCCAGCAGCTTTGGCTCCTACGAGCAGTACTTC. This sequence joins TRBV7-9 and TRBJ2-7; D gene uncertain. Per germline, CDR1 SEHNR and CDR2 FQNEAQ (reference sequence). V was pared by 3 bases and J by 0 bases, with 3 bases between. The CDR3 sequence is 12 residues long.

J is TRBJ2-5 and V is TRBV18; D unclear. Germline V lookup: CDR1 KGHSH, CDR2 LQKENI. V gave up 3 bases and J gave up 5 bases, with 13 bases separating them. The CDR3 has 14 residues. This CDR3 reads CASSPANTVETQYF. CDR3 bases: TGTGCCAGCTCACCGGCTAACACAGTGGAGACCCAGTACTTC. The full variable domain, rest sourced from reference TRBV18 and TRBJ2-5, is NAGVMQNPRHLVRRRGQEARLRCSPMKGHSHVYWYRQLPEEGLKFMVYLQKENIIDESGMPKERFSAEFPKEGPSILRIQQVVRGDSAAYFCASSPANTVETQYFGPGTRLLVL.

V gene TRBV7-9 combines with J gene TRBJ2-1; TRBD1 might be the D (6 bases). V was cut by 5 bases and J by 2 bases, with 16 bases left in between. The germline CDR1 and CDR2 sequences are SEHNR and FQNEAQ (reference sequence). The CDR3 consists of 16 residues. For the CDR3, the DNA is TGTGCCAGCAGCCAAGGTAGGGGGAAAACCTACAATGAGCAGTTCTTC. Translated: CASSQGRGKTYNEQFF.

Written as DNA, the CDR3 is TGCGCCAGCAGTGAACAAGAGACCCAGTACTTC. As protein: CASSEQETQYF. J is TRBJ2-5 and V is TRBV5-1; D is ambiguous. The CDR3 loop spans 11 amino acids. Germline-derived CDR1 and CDR2 are SGHRS and YFSETQ. The V gene lost 5 bases and the J gene lost 2 bases, with 4 bases spanning the gap.

V gene TRBV4-2 combines with J gene TRBJ2-2; D gene uncertain. Looked up from germline, CDR1 is LGHNA and CDR2 is YNFKEQ. The length of the CDR3 is 13 residues. Trimming pared 2 bases from V and 9 bases from J, leaving 10 bases between. Here the CDR3 reads CASSQPVSWELFF. The DNA of the CDR3 is TGTGCCAGCAGCCAACCAGTGTCTTGGGAGCTGTTTTTT.

This clone was seen once. The chain uses TRBV11-2 and TRBJ2-3; 7 bases are shared with TRBD1. The germline V gene has CDR1 SGHAT and CDR2 FQNNGV. The trim removed 3 bases at V and 0 bases at J, leaving 6 bases unmatched. The CDR3 totals 16 residues. CDR3 DNA sequence: TGTGCCAGCAGCTTGATCGGCAGGGGGAGCACAGATACGCAGTATTTT. Residues: CASSLIGRGSTDTQYF.

Here the CDR3 reads CASSQGTQYNSPLHF. CDR3 sequence (DNA): TGTGCCAGCAGCCAAGGGACACAATATAATTCACCCCTCCACTTT. This chain joins TRBV4-2 and TRBJ1-6; the D gene is possibly TRBD1 (5 bases). The germline CDR1 and CDR2 sequences are LGHNA and YNFKEQ. The CDR3 runs to 15 residues. Trimming removed 1 base from V and 4 bases from J, with 8 bases in between.

The chain has TRBV5-5 and TRBJ2-1; perhaps D is TRBD1 or TRBD2 (6 bases each). Germline V gene data show CDR1 as SGHKS and CDR2 as YYEKEE (reference sequence). This CDR3 has 14 amino acids. Trimming stripped 4 bases from V and 8 bases from J, with 16 bases between. CDR3 in amino acids: CASSRGGQGDEQFF. The CDR3 nucleotides are TGTGCCAGCAGCCGTGGGGGGCAGGGCGATGAGCAGTTCTTC. The variable domain in full, completed from reference TRBV5-5 and TRBJ2-1, reads DAGVTQSPTHLIKTRGQQVTLRCSPISGHKSVSWYQQVLGQGPQFIFQYYEKEERGRGNFPDRFSARQFPNYSSELNVNALLLGDSALYLCASSRGGQGDEQFFGPGTRLTVL.

This clone has more than one count but fewer than ten. V usage is TRBV7-2 and J usage is TRBJ2-3; D remains ambiguous. The CDR3 runs 13 residues. Germline-derived CDR1 and CDR2 are SGHTA and FQGNSA. V was cut by 4 bases and J by 4 bases, with 9 bases left in between. The CDR3 DNA reads as TGTGCCAGCAGCTATTATCTTGCAGATACGCAGTATTTT. It encodes CASSYYLADTQYF.

The chain joins TRBV28 to TRBJ1-1, with a tentative D call TRBD1 (6 bases). This CDR3 is 12 amino acids long. Germline lookup yields CDR1 MDHEN and CDR2 SYDVKM. V was pared by 6 bases and J by 12 bases, with 17 bases between. DNA for the CDR3: TGTGCCAGCAGGCCACAGGGCCCCTTGACTTTCTTT. Its translation: CASRPQGPLTFF. Using reference TRBV28 and TRBJ1-1 for the parts outside the CDR3, the full variable domain is DVKVTQSSRYLVKRTGEKVFLECVQDMDHENMFWYRQDPGLGLRLIYFSYDVKMKEKGDIPEGYSVSREKKERFSLILESASTNQTSMYLCASRPQGPLTFFGQGTRLTVV.

This sequence joins TRBV5-5 and TRBJ2-1, with 14 bases that match TRBD2. The CDR3 loop spans 17 amino acids. The trim removed 1 base at V and 4 bases at J, leaving 4 bases unmatched. Germline CDR1 and CDR2: SGHKS and YYEKEE (reference sequence). CDR3 in DNA: TGTGCCAGCAGCTTGACGCGACTAGCGGGAGGGTACAATGAGCAGTTCTTC. It is translated as CASSLTRLAGGYNEQFF.

The gene calls are TRBV28 and TRBJ2-5; D could derive from TRBD1 or TRBD2 (5 bases each). The germline V and J ends were trimmed by 6 bases and 3 bases, with 11 bases remaining between them. The CDR3 contains 13 residues. The germline V gene encodes CDR1 MDHEN and CDR2 SYDVKM. This chain's CDR3 is CASSIRDEETQYF. CDR3 DNA: TGTGCCAGCAGCATCCGGGACGAAGAGACCCAGTACTTC.

This chain connects TRBV5-6 to TRBJ2-5; TRBD2 agrees at 7 bases. CDR3 length: 16 residues. Germline V CDR1 and CDR2: SGHDT, YYEEEE. V lost 0 bases to trimming and J lost 7 bases; unmatched junction nucleotides: 12. CDR3 nucleotides: TGTGCCAGCAGCTTGGGCCCGGGACTATCCCAGGGGACCCAGTACTTC. As protein: CASSLGPGLSQGTQYF.

The chain carries TRBV4-1 and TRBJ2-4; the match to TRBD2 covers 13 bases. J lost 2 bases, V lost 4 bases, and 11 bases had no gene match. Germline V lookup: CDR1 MGHRA, CDR2 YSYEKL. CDR3 length equals 19 residues. The CDR3 coding sequence is TGCGCCAGCAGCCTCGGGGAGGGGACTAGCGGGGTTTCCAAAAACATTCAGTACTTC. Amino acid sequence: CASSLGEGTSGVSKNIQYF.